The 8 T cell receptor beta chains presented below share a single source sample, sequenced in a study of Graves' ophthalmopathy and Graves' hyperthyroidism. RNA transcripts were the source from which TCR beta CDR3 regions were amplified. Amplification began with first-round RT-PCR using HTBI primers, then second-round multiplex PCR was performed. TCRdb reanalysed the multiplex PCR reads using MiXCR and keeps one entry per CDR3 protein. The table shows 170,000 or so distinct CDR3 sequences, with 30% to 45% occurring only once. The sequenced sample consisted of peripheral blood. The receptors originated from a woman aged 40 to 50 with Graves' ophthalmopathy.

The genes are TRBV12-3 or TRBV12-4 and TRBJ2-5; D is perhaps TRBD1 (6 bases). The CDR3 length is 14 residues. The V and J ends lost 6 bases and 4 bases respectively, with 15 bases between them. This CDR3 reads CASSPTLGGETQYF. As DNA, the CDR3 is TGTGCCAGCAGCCCCACCCTAGGGGGAGAGACCCAGTACTTC.

This clonotype was picked up many times. CDR3 region: CASSLGDNRNTIYF. CDR3 DNA sequence: TGTGCCAGCAGCTTGGGAGATAACCGAAACACCATATATTTT. The rearrangement uses TRBV11-2 and TRBJ1-3; D is unresolved. This CDR3 spans 14 amino acids. The germline gives CDR1 SGHAT, CDR2 FQNNGV. Trimming shortened V by 3 bases and J by 5 bases, and 11 bases separated the two germline ends.

This clonotype was found many times. The chain joins TRBV30 to TRBJ1-1; the D gene is possibly TRBD1 (5 bases). V was trimmed by 3 bases and J by 1 base, leaving 21 bases between them. CDR1 GTSNPN and CDR2 SVGIG come from the germline V gene (reference sequence). CDR3 length equals 17 residues. As DNA, the CDR3 is TGTGCCTGGAGGGGACGGAATACTTATATTTCGAACACTGAAGCTTTCTTT. This sequence encodes CAWRGRNTYISNTEAFF.

This chain joins TRBV12-5 and TRBJ2-2, with TRBD2 identical over 12 bases. Germline V gene data show CDR1 as LGHNT and CDR2 as FRNRAP. The CDR3 runs 20 residues. V shed 2 bases, J shed 6 bases, and the junction held 16 bases outside the gene matches. The CDR3 DNA sequence: TGTGCTAGTGGTTTGACTCCGGGACTAGCGGGCGGCGAGGAGTCCGGGGAGCTGTTTTTT. Its translation: CASGLTPGLAGGEESGELFF.

This clonotype was recorded many times. The genes are TRBV27 and TRBJ2-6; D might be TRBD1 or TRBD2, each matching 5 bases. The CDR3 has 16 residues. V was cut by 3 bases and J by 0 bases, with 9 bases left in between. Per the germline V gene, CDR1 is MNHEY and CDR2 is SMNVEV (reference sequence). The CDR3 DNA follows: TGTGCCAGCAGTTTGAACGGGGCCTCTGGGGCCAACGTCCTGACTTTC. Translated, it gives CASSLNGASGANVLTF. The full variable domain, completed using reference TRBV27 and TRBJ2-6, is EAQVTQNPRYLITVTGKKLTVTCSQNMNHEYMSWYRQDPGLGLRQIYYSMNVEVTDKGDVPEGYKVSRKEKRNFPLILESPSPNQTSLYFCASSLNGASGANVLTFGAGSRLTVL.

The chain employs TRBV12-3 or TRBV12-4 and TRBJ2-5, with 8 bases identical to TRBD2. Germline trimming cut 1 base from V and 5 bases from J; bases unmatched to any gene: 6. The CDR3 extends over 15 amino acids. CDR3 sequence reads: CASSLEAGASETQYF. The CDR3 DNA is TGTGCCAGCAGTTTAGAAGCGGGAGCGTCGGAGACCCAGTACTTC.

This clonotype was found many times. CDR3: CASSLRSQTGHMNTGELFF. The CDR3 DNA sequence: TGTGCCAGCAGTTTACGCTCCCAGACAGGCCACATGAACACCGGGGAGCTGTTTTTT. The chain links TRBV12-3 or TRBV12-4 to TRBJ2-2; weak D call: TRBD1 (6 bases). With 2 bases removed from V and 1 base from J, the gap between germline ends came to 20 bases. The CDR3 has 19 amino acids.

This chain uses TRBV30 with TRBJ1-2; the D is unclear. Germline lookup yields CDR1 GTSNPN and CDR2 SVGIG (reference sequence). This CDR3 spans 12 amino acids. V lost 0 bases and J 6 bases, leaving 8 bases between the germline ends. The chain's CDR3 is CAWSVVLNGYTF. CDR3 nucleotides: TGTGCCTGGAGTGTAGTTTTGAATGGCTACACCTTC.